This T cell receptor beta chain was retrieved from a study of neoadjuvant anti-PD-1 for oral cavity cancer. Profiling relied on immunoSEQ multiplex PCR, and the TCRdb table lists in-frame clones only, not all of them. Of about 8,500 clones listed, 75% to 85% are singletons. Time point reported: after neoadjuvant nivolumab, at surgical resection. Analysis of PBMCs was direct, with no culture step. The CDR3 extends over 18 amino acids. Trimming removed 1 base from V and 0 bases from J, with 13 bases in between. Per the germline V gene, CDR1 is SGHAT and CDR2 is FQNNGV. The clonotype comes from a person between 35 and 79 years old with oral cavity squamous cell carcinoma. This chain links TRBV11-2 with TRBJ2-6; D perhaps matches TRBD1 (5 bases). This specimen was PBMCs, taken after nivolumab (anti-PD-1) treatment. The DNA for the CDR3 is TGTGCCAGCAGCTTAGGGCCTGACAGACGCTCTGGGGCCAACGTCCTGACTTTC. It translates to CASSLGPDRRSGANVLTF.